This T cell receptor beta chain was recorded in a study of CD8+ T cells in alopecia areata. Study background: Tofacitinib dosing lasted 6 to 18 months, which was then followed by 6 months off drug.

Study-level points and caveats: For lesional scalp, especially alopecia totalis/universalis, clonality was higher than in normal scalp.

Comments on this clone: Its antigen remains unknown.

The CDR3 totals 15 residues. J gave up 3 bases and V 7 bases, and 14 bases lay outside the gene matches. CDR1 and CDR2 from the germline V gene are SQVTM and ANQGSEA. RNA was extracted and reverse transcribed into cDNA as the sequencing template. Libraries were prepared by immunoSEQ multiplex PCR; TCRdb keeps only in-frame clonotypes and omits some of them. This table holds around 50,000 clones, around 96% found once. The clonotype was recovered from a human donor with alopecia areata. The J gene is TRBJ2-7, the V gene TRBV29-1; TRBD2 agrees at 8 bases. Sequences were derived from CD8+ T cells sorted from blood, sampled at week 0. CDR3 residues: CSARQTGGGIYEQYF. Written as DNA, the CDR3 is TGCAGCGCCCGACAAACGGGGGGGGGAATCTACGAGCAGTACTTC.